The clone carrying this T cell receptor (beta chain) was counted a few times. As yet, its antigen is unknown. These data belong to a study of response to subunit inactivated influenza vaccine. General study results and limits: It was the authors' suggestion that each seasonal influenza vaccination recruits few new T cells.

One entry per CDR3 protein results from TCRdb running MiXCR on the RT-PCR reads. The table has almost 250,000 distinct CDR3 sequences, about 12% seen once. The germline V and J ends were trimmed by 7 bases and 8 bases, with 9 bases remaining between them. The V gene's germline CDR1 is MNHEY and CDR2 SVGAGI. The CDR3 is made up of 12 amino acids. The sequencing used non-naive T cells sorted from PBMCs, collected roughly 15 days before vaccination. The chain uses TRBV6-5 and TRBJ1-6; D unresolved. This clonotype was obtained from a man over 45 who received an inactivated influenza vaccine. The CDR3 nucleotides read TGTGCCAGCACCAAGGACTATTCACCCCTCCACTTT. Amino acid sequence: CASTKDYSPLHF.